Sequencing of this T cell receptor (beta chain) was carried out in a study of blood T cell repertoires in COVID-19. Study-wide context: From T cells, B-cell-depleted T cells, or PBMCs came the material, which was cDNA or gDNA.

Libraries were prepared by immunoSEQ multiplex PCR; TCRdb keeps only in-frame clonotypes and omits some of them. The sample includes over 90,000 clones, around four fifths seen only once; the top ten take 9.8%. Material for sequencing was peripheral blood. The receptor comes from a man between 60 and 75 years old with active or convalescent COVID-19.

CDR3 DNA: TGTGCCAGCAGCAAGACAGGGAGAAACACCGGGGAGCTGTTTTTT. Protein: CASSKTGRNTGELFF. This chain joins TRBV7-8 and TRBJ2-2; 7 bases are shared with TRBD1. The germline V gene has CDR1 SGHVS and CDR2 FQNEAQ. V was pared by 5 bases and J by 2 bases, with 5 bases of the junction left unmatched. This CDR3 comprises 15 residues. Full variable domain (remainder filled in from reference TRBV7-8 and TRBJ2-2): GAGVSQSPRYKVAKRGQDVALRCDPISGHVSLFWYQQALGQGPEFLTYFQNEAQLDKSGLPSDRFFAERPEGSVSTLKIQRTQQEDSAVYLCASSKTGRNTGELFFGEGSRLTVL.